In its sample, the clone carrying this T cell receptor (beta chain) was seen many times. Each CDR3 protein gets one entry after TCRdb re-called the 5' RACE reads with MiXCR. The profile shows around 50,000 distinct CDR3 sequences, around 17% of them singletons. These data belong to a study of neurological immune-mediated disorders. Trimming took 4 bases from V and 1 from J, leaving 16 bases between them. The CDR3 contains 16 residues. Germline CDR1 is MNHNY and CDR2 is SVGAGI (reference sequence). The chain is built from TRBV6-6 and TRBJ1-2; D might be TRBD1 (5 bases). The TCR sequence derives from a man aged 55 to 70 in good health. The sequenced sample consisted of PBMCs. The chain's CDR3 is CASSSPTAALNYGYTF. CDR3 bases: TGTGCCAGCAGTTCCCCGACAGCTGCCCTTAACTATGGCTACACCTTC.